Shown below are 17 T cell receptor beta chains from a single sample sequenced in a study of shared clonotypes between healthy human individuals. Assay used: immunoSEQ multiplex PCR; TCRdb lists only in-frame clones, some missing. This table has some 480,000 clones, approximately 79% appearing once. Sequenced input: PBMCs. These receptors all come from a woman aged 40-49 years in good health. Some clones in this sample may be carry-over from other donors' samples.

This clone has a single count. This chain links TRBV30 with TRBJ1-2; D is uncertain. This CDR3 spans 11 amino acids. Trimming took off 2 bases at V and 5 bases at J, with 6 bases between the two ends. The germline CDR1 and CDR2 sequences are GTSNPN and SVGIG (reference sequence). In nucleotides, the CDR3 is TGTGCCTGGAGTTATGGGTATGGCTACACCTTC. Amino acids: CAWSYGYGYTF.

This clone was observed a single time. This chain uses TRBV19 with TRBJ2-4; D is undetermined. V shed 1 base and J shed 6 bases, with 7 bases lying between them. The germline gives CDR1 LNHDA, CDR2 SQIVND (reference sequence). The CDR3 has 13 residues. The CDR3 nucleotides are TGTGCCAGTAGTATAGGGTACGGAAACATTCAGTACTTC. This codes for CASSIGYGNIQYF.

J is TRBJ1-1 and V is TRBV7-8; weak D call: TRBD1 (5 bases). The CDR3 loop spans 15 amino acids. Trimming cost V 8 bases and J 6 bases, with 22 bases left between them. CDR1 is SGHVS and CDR2 is FQNEAQ in the germline V gene. The CDR3 bases are TGTGCCAGCGGATATCTTGAACCAGGGACCGCTGAAGCTTTCTTT. Translating it yields CASGYLEPGTAEAFF.

The chain uses TRBV2 and TRBJ2-2, with 7 bases that match TRBD1. Trimming cost V 8 bases and J 1 base; bases outside gene matches: 4. In germline, CDR1 is SNHLY, CDR2 FYNNEI. The CDR3 loop spans 14 amino acids. Written as DNA, the CDR3 is TGTGCCAGCGGACAGGCACGGAACACCGGGGAGCTGTTTTTT. Translation gives CASGQARNTGELFF.

This rearrangement joins TRBV4-3 to TRBJ1-2; TRBD1 agrees at 8 bases. The trim removed 3 bases at V and 2 bases at J, leaving 8 bases unmatched. Germline CDR1 and CDR2: LGHNA and YSLEER. The CDR3 contains 16 residues. The CDR3 loop is CASSQDRVDVNYGYTF. In DNA form, the CDR3 reads TGCGCCAGCAGCCAGGACAGGGTGGATGTAAACTATGGCTACACCTTC.

The V and J genes are TRBV27 and TRBJ2-7; D might be TRBD1 (6 bases). Germline CDR1 and CDR2: MNHEY and SMNVEV (reference sequence). The CDR3 extends over 15 amino acids. Trimming took off 3 bases at V and 3 bases at J, with 15 bases between the two ends. For the CDR3, the DNA is TGTGCCAGCAGTTTTACCCGGGACATGTTCTACGAGCAGTACTTC. Its protein product is CASSFTRDMFYEQYF.

The V gene is TRBV2, the J gene TRBJ1-1; 10 bases align to TRBD1. Germline V CDR1 and CDR2: SNHLY, FYNNEI. Trimming at V came to 7 bases and at J to 4 bases, leaving 6 bases not matched to a gene. CDR3 size: 14 residues. The CDR3 reads CASTGQGGTTEAFF. CDR3 bases: TGTGCCAGCACCGGACAGGGGGGAACCACTGAAGCTTTCTTT.

The chain is built from TRBV27 and TRBJ2-7; 7 bases map to TRBD1. The CDR3 length is 14 residues. After removal of 7 bases from V and 3 bases from J, the junction contained 9 bases not matched to a gene. Germline V gene lookup returns CDR1 MNHEY and CDR2 SMNVEV (reference sequence). The CDR3, as DNA: TGTGCCAGCACCCGGTTTGGACAGGACTACGAGCAGTACTTC. Protein: CASTRFGQDYEQYF.

As regards this clone: Additional DNA sequences in this sample encode the identical CDR3. The V call is TRBV7-9, the J call TRBJ1-5; no firm D call. Trimming removed 1 base at V and 4 bases at J, with 5 bases between. Germline values: CDR1 SEHNR, CDR2 FQNEAQ (reference sequence). The CDR3 consists of 13 residues. CDR3: CASSLGTNQPQHF. CDR3 DNA: TGTGCCAGCAGCTTAGGGACGAATCAGCCCCAGCATTTT.

V is TRBV5-1 and J is TRBJ2-1; 9 bases align to TRBD2. Germline loops: CDR1 SGHRS, CDR2 YFSETQ. The CDR3 sequence is 15 residues long. V was clipped by 4 bases and J by 0 bases; unmatched bases: 2. The DNA of the CDR3 is TGCGCCAGCAGCAAGACTAGCGGCTCCTACAATGAGCAGTTCTTC. This gives the protein CASSKTSGSYNEQFF. The full variable domain, its missing parts supplied by reference TRBV5-1 and TRBJ2-1, is KAGVTQTPRYLIKTRGQQVTLSCSPISGHRSVSWYQQTPGQGLQFLFEYFSETQRNKGNFPGRFSGRQFSNSRSEMNVSTLELGDSALYLCASSKTSGSYNEQFFGPGTRLTVL.

The rearrangement joins TRBV18 to TRBJ1-3; D gene unclear. Per the germline V gene, CDR1 is KGHSH and CDR2 is LQKENI. The V and J ends lost 0 bases and 0 bases respectively, with 6 bases between them. The CDR3 has 15 amino acids. The DNA for the CDR3 is TGTGCCAGCTCACCACCGTGGAGCTCTGGAAACACCATATATTTT. Translating it yields CASSPPWSSGNTIYF.

This chain joins TRBV7-8 and TRBJ2-5; the match to TRBD2 covers 9 bases. V shed 2 bases and J 1 base; nucleotides not matched to a gene: 5. Germline V gene data show CDR1 as SGHVS and CDR2 as FQNEAQ. This CDR3 spans 16 amino acids. The CDR3 DNA sequence: TGTGCCAGCAGCTTACAACCGGGACTAGCCCAAGAGACCCAGTACTTC. This sequence encodes CASSLQPGLAQETQYF.

This clone appeared a single time. J is TRBJ1-2 and V is TRBV28; D unresolved. The CDR3 consists of 13 residues. Germline-derived CDR1 and CDR2 are MDHEN and SYDVKM. The V end lost 5 bases, the J end lost 0 bases, and 7 bases lay between the germline ends. In DNA form, the CDR3 reads TGTGCCAGCAGTCTCAGTGCTAACTATGGCTACACCTTC. This encodes CASSLSANYGYTF.

This rearrangement joins TRBV27 to TRBJ2-2; no clear D. The CDR3 runs 13 residues. The germline CDR1 and CDR2 sequences are MNHEY and SMNVEV (reference sequence). Trimming pared 4 bases from V and 1 base from J, leaving 4 bases between. CDR3 nucleotides: TGTGCCAGCAGTTATCAGAACACCGGGGAGCTGTTTTTT. This sequence encodes CASSYQNTGELFF.

This chain links TRBV9 with TRBJ2-4; D may be TRBD2 (6 bases). Per germline, CDR1 SGDLS and CDR2 YYNGEE. Trimming removed 2 bases from V and 5 bases from J, with 11 bases in between. The CDR3 runs 14 residues. The chain's CDR3 is CASSVGGTQNIQYF. For the CDR3, the DNA is TGTGCCAGCAGCGTCGGCGGGACCCAAAACATTCAGTACTTC.

The chain carries TRBV7-8 and TRBJ1-3; D not resolved. V was trimmed by 1 base and J by 0 bases, leaving 7 bases between them. Germline assignment: CDR1 SGHVS and CDR2 FQNEAQ. The CDR3 runs to 15 residues. CDR3 bases: TGTGCCAGCAGCTTAGAACATTTCTCTGGAAACACCATATATTTT. This codes for CASSLEHFSGNTIYF.

The V call is TRBV7-9, the J call TRBJ2-1; 8 bases are a match to TRBD2. The CDR3 spans 17 residues. V was pared by 5 bases and J by 0 bases, with 9 bases of the junction left unmatched. Germline CDR1 is SEHNR and CDR2 is FQNEAQ (reference sequence). The CDR3 loop reads CASSMTLTSDSYNEQFF. As DNA, the CDR3 is TGTGCCAGCAGCATGACCCTGACTAGCGACTCCTACAATGAGCAGTTCTTC.